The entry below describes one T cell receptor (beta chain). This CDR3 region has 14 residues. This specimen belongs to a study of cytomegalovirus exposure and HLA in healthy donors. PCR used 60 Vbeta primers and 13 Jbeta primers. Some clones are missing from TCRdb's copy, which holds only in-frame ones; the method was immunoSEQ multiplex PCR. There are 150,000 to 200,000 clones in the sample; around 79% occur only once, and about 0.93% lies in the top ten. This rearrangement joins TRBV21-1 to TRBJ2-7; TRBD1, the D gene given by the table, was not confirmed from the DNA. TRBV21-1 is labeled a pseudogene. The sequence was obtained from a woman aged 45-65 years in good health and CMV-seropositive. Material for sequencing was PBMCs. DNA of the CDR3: TGTGCCACGAATCTGCTGCAGGGGGCTTACGAGCAGTACTTC. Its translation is CATNLLQGAYEQYF.